The 13 T cell receptor beta chains reported below all come from one sample, sequenced in a study of identical twins. TCRdb reprocessed the 5' RACE reads with MiXCR, giving one entry per CDR3 protein. The top ten hold approximately 8.2% of the sample, which has under 300,000 distinct CDR3 sequences, around 15% seen once. Sequencing input: memory (CD45RO+) T cells sorted from blood. The origin of the receptors is a young woman in good health.

This clonotype was seen a handful of times. The J gene is TRBJ2-2, the V gene TRBV12-3 or TRBV12-4, with TRBD2 matching over 9 bases. The CDR3 has 16 residues. V shed 3 bases, J shed 3 bases, and the junction held 5 bases outside the gene matches. CDR3 in DNA: TGTGCCAGCAGTTTCAGACTAGCGGCATACACCGGGGAGCTGTTTTTT. It is translated as CASSFRLAAYTGELFF.

This clonotype appeared a few times. The V call is TRBV10-3, the J call TRBJ1-1, with D possibly matching TRBD1 (5 bases). V was clipped by 3 bases and J by 4 bases, with 15 bases between them. CDR3 length: 15 amino acids. Germline CDR1 reads ENHRY; CDR2 reads SYGVKD. The CDR3 spells CAISDSSTGATEAFF. The DNA for the CDR3 is TGTGCCATCAGTGACTCCAGTACAGGAGCCACTGAAGCTTTCTTT.

The V gene is TRBV6-1, the J gene TRBJ1-2, with 7 bases identical to TRBD1. Germline-derived CDR1 and CDR2 are MNHNS and SASEGT. The CDR3 is 14 amino acids. V lost 4 bases to trimming and J lost 0 bases; unmatched junction nucleotides: 2. For the CDR3, the DNA is TGTGCCAGCAGTGCCGGGACAGCTAACTATGGCTACACCTTC. Its protein is CASSAGTANYGYTF.

This clonotype appeared a few times. The J gene is TRBJ2-7, the V gene TRBV18; tentatively, D is TRBD2 (6 bases). V was trimmed by 7 bases and J by 2 bases, leaving 15 bases between them. This CDR3 comprises 14 residues. From germline, CDR1 is KGHSH and CDR2 LQKENI. This CDR3 reads CASCPGLEAYEQYF. The CDR3 region has the DNA TGTGCCAGCTGCCCGGGACTTGAAGCCTACGAGCAGTACTTC. Filled out from reference TRBV18 and TRBJ2-7, the complete variable domain reads NAGVMQNPRHLVRRRGQEARLRCSPMKGHSHVYWYRQLPEEGLKFMVYLQKENIIDESGMPKERFSAEFPKEGPSILRIQQVVRGDSAAYFCASCPGLEAYEQYFGPGTRLTVT.

The sample holds many counts of this clonotype. V usage is TRBV7-6 and J usage is TRBJ2-7; no firm D call. Per the germline V gene, CDR1 is SGHVS and CDR2 is FNYEAQ. The germline V and J ends were trimmed by 1 base and 2 bases, with 9 bases remaining between them. The CDR3 spans 14 residues. CDR3 coding DNA: TGTGCCAGCAGCTTAGGGGCAGCGACCTACGAGCAGTACTTC. Amino acids: CASSLGAATYEQYF.

V gene TRBV11-2 combines with J gene TRBJ2-2; 9 bases are a match to TRBD1. Germline V gene data show CDR1 as SGHAT and CDR2 as FQNNGV. The CDR3 covers 14 residues. J gave up 5 bases and V 4 bases, and 2 bases lay outside the gene matches. DNA for the CDR3: TGTGCCAGCAGCTGGGACAGGGAAACCGGGGAGCTGTTTTTT. Residues: CASSWDRETGELFF.

This clonotype was recorded a few times. The rearrangement links TRBV7-9 to TRBJ2-5, with D unclear. In germline, CDR1 is SEHNR, CDR2 FQNEAQ (reference sequence). V shed 5 bases and J shed 5 bases, with 18 bases lying between them. This CDR3 is built from 15 residues. CDR3 nucleotide sequence: TGTGCCAGCAGCGAGACTGACACCTCTGAGGAGACCCAGTACTTC. This sequence encodes CASSETDTSEETQYF.

The table lists this clonotype with a few counts. V and J are TRBV20-1 and TRBJ1-2; D unresolved. The CDR3 has 15 residues. Trimming removed 4 bases from V and 4 bases from J, with 19 bases in between. Germline CDR1 DFQATT, CDR2 SNEGSKA (reference sequence). CDR3 nucleotides: TGCAGTGCTAAGACGATATCGGGCGGGATCTATGGCTACACCTTC. Its translation is CSAKTISGGIYGYTF.

This clonotype has more than one count but fewer than ten. The chain combines TRBV29-1 with TRBJ2-2; perhaps TRBD1 as D (5 bases). Germline V gene sequence: CDR1 SQVTM, CDR2 ANQGSEA. V dropped 2 bases and J dropped 4 bases, with 5 bases sitting between them. This CDR3 contains 12 residues. The CDR3 region has the DNA TGCAGCGTTGAAAGGGGCACCGGGGAGCTGTTTTTT. Amino acid sequence: CSVERGTGELFF.

This clonotype was recorded a few times. This chain uses TRBV12-3 or TRBV12-4 with TRBJ1-2; perhaps TRBD1 as D (5 bases). Between the trimmed V and J ends, which lost 9 bases and 4 bases, there was a span of 15 bases. This CDR3 spans 13 amino acids. CDR3 sequence reads: CASKAGGSYGYTF. The CDR3 region has the DNA TGTGCCAGTAAGGCCGGGGGTAGCTATGGCTACACCTTC.

In this sample, this clonotype turned up many times. V usage is TRBV30 and J usage is TRBJ2-2; maybe TRBD2 (5 bases). The V gene lost 0 bases and the J gene lost 0 bases, with 8 bases spanning the gap. The germline V gene has CDR1 GTSNPN and CDR2 SVGIG (reference sequence). CDR3 length: 15 residues. The CDR3 loop reads CAWSVPGTNTGELFF. The CDR3 DNA follows: TGTGCCTGGAGTGTACCGGGGACGAACACCGGGGAGCTGTTTTTT. The whole variable domain, filled in from reference TRBV30 and TRBJ2-2, reads SQTIHQWPATLVQPVGSPLSLECTVEGTSNPNLYWYRQAAGRGLQLLFYSVGIGQISSEVPQNLSASRPQDRQFILSSKKLLLSDSGFYLCAWSVPGTNTGELFFGEGSRLTVL.

The chain uses TRBV10-3 and TRBJ2-1; D ambiguous. The germline V gene has CDR1 ENHRY and CDR2 SYGVKD. V shed 0 bases and J shed 4 bases, with 10 bases lying between them. CDR3 length equals 15 residues. CDR3 nucleotides: TGTGCCATCAGTGAGTCTGCGACTCTTTACAATGAGCAGTTCTTC. Encoded protein: CAISESATLYNEQFF.

The chain uses TRBV27 and TRBJ2-2; the D is unclear. The CDR3 consists of 12 residues. Germline-derived CDR1 and CDR2 are MNHEY and SMNVEV (reference sequence). The germline V and J ends were trimmed by 5 bases and 8 bases, with 9 bases remaining between them. DNA of the CDR3: TGTGCCAGCAGTAAAAAGAAAGGGGAGCTGTTTTTT. Its translation is CASSKKKGELFF.